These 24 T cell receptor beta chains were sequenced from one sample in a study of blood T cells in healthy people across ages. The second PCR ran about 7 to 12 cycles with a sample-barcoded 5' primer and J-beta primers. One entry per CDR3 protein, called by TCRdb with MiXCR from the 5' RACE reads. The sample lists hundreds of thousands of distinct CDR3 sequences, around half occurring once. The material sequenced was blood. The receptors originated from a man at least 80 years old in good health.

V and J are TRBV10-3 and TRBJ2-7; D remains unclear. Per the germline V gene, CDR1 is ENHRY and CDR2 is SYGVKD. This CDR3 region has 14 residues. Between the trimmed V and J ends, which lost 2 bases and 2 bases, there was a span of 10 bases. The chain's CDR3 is CAISEASVTYEQYF. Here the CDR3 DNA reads TGTGCCATCAGTGAGGCGTCAGTTACCTACGAGCAGTACTTC.

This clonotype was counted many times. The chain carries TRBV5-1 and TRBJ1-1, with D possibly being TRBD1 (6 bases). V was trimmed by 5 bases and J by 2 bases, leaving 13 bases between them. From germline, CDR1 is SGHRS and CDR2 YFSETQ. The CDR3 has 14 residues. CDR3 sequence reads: CASRLGGVNTEAFF. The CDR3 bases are TGCGCCAGCAGGCTGGGGGGCGTTAACACTGAAGCTTTCTTT.

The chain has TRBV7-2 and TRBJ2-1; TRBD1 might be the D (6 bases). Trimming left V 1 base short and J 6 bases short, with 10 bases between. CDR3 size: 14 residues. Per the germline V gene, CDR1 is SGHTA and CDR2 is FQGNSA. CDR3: CASSLEGQTNEQFF. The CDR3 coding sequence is TGTGCCAGCAGCTTAGAGGGACAAACCAATGAGCAGTTCTTC. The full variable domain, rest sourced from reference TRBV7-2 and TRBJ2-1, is GAGVSQSPSNKVTEKGKDVELRCDPISGHTALYWYRQSLGQGLEFLIYFQGNSAPDKSGLPSDRFSAERTGGSVSTLTIQRTQQEDSAVYLCASSLEGQTNEQFFGPGTRLTVL.

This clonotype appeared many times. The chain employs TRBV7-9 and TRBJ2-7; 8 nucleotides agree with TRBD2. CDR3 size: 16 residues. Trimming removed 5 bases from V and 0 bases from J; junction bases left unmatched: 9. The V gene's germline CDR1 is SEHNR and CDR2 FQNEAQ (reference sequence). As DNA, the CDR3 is TGTGCCAGCAGCCCGAGGGGCGGGAGGACCTCCTACGAGCAGTACTTC. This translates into CASSPRGGRTSYEQYF.

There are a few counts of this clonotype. The CDR3 here is CASSLDQGLGTQYF. The CDR3 region has the DNA TGTGCCAGCAGCTTGGACCAGGGGTTGGGGACCCAGTACTTC. V and J are TRBV5-5 and TRBJ2-5; a weak D match, TRBD1 (6 bases). The CDR3 length is 14 residues. Germline-derived CDR1 and CDR2 are SGHKS and YYEKEE (reference sequence). Trimming pared 0 bases from V and 7 bases from J, leaving 13 bases between. Looking up the rest from reference TRBV5-5 and TRBJ2-5 gives the full variable domain: DAGVTQSPTHLIKTRGQQVTLRCSPISGHKSVSWYQQVLGQGPQFIFQYYEKEERGRGNFPDRFSARQFPNYSSELNVNALLLGDSALYLCASSLDQGLGTQYFGPGTRLLVL.

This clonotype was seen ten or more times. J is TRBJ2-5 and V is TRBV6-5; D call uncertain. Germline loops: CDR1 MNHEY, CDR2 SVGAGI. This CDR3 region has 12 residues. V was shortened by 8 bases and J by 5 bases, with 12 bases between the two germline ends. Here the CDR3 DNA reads TGTGCCAGCCGTAAAGGGTTCGAGACCCAGTACTTC. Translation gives CASRKGFETQYF.

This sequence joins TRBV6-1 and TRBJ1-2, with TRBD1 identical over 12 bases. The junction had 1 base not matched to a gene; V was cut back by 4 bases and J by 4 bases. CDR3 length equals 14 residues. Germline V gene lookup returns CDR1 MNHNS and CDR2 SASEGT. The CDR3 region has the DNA TGTGCCAGCAGTGGGGACAGGGGGCCCTATGGCTACACCTTC. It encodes CASSGDRGPYGYTF.

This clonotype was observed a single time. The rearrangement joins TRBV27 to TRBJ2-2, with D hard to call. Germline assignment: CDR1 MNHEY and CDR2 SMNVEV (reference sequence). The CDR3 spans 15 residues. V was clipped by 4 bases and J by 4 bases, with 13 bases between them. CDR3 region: CASSSLDATTGELFF. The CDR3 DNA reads TGTGCCAGCAGTTCTCTTGACGCAACCACCGGGGAGCTGTTTTTT.

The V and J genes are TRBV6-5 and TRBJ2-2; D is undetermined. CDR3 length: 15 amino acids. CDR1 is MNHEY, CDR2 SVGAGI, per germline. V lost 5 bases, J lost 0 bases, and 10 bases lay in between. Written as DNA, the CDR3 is TGTGCCAGCAGTAACAGATTTGCGAACACCGGGGAGCTGTTTTTT. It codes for CASSNRFANTGELFF.

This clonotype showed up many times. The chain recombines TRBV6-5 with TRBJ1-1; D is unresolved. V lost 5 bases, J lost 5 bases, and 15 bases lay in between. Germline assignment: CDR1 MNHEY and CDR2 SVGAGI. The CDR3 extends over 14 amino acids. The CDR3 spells CASSKVIGRTEAFF. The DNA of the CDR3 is TGTGCCAGCAGTAAAGTTATCGGTCGGACTGAAGCTTTCTTT.

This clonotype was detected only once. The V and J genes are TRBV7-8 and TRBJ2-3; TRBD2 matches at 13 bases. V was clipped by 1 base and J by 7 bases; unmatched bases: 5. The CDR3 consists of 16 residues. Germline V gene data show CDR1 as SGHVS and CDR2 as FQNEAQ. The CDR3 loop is CASSLGTSGSINTQYF. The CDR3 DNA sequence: TGTGCCAGCAGCTTAGGGACTAGCGGGAGTATAAATACGCAGTATTTT.

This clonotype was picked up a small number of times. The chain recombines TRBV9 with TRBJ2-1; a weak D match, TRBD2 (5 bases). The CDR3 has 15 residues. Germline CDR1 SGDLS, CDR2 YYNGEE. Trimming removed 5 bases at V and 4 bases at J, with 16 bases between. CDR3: CASSGMGETYNEQFF. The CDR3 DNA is TGTGCCAGCAGTGGAATGGGAGAGACTTACAATGAGCAGTTCTTC.

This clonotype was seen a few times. CDR3 protein: CASSRSGTSNNEQFF. In DNA form, the CDR3 reads TGCGCCAGCAGCAGATCCGGGACTAGTAACAATGAGCAGTTCTTC. The chain couples TRBV5-1 to TRBJ2-1; 8 positions agree with TRBD2. Trimming removed 4 bases from V and 5 bases from J; junction bases left unmatched: 8. From germline, CDR1 is SGHRS and CDR2 YFSETQ. The CDR3 contains 15 residues. The entire variable domain, with the rest obtained from reference TRBV5-1 and TRBJ2-1, is as follows: KAGVTQTPRYLIKTRGQQVTLSCSPISGHRSVSWYQQTPGQGLQFLFEYFSETQRNKGNFPGRFSGRQFSNSRSEMNVSTLELGDSALYLCASSRSGTSNNEQFFGPGTRLTVL.

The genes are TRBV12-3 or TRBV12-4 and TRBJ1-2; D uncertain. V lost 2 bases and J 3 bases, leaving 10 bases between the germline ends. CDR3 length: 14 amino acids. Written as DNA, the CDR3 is TGTGCCAGCAGTTTAAGCCTTGTGGACTATGGCTACACCTTC. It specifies CASSLSLVDYGYTF.

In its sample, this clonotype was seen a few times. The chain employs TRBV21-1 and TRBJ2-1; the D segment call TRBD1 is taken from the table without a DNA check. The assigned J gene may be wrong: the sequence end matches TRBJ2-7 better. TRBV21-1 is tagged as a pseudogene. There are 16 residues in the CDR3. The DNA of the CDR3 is TGTGCCAGCTATCCCTTGGGCGGGCGCTCCTACAATGAGCAGTACTTC. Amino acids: CASYPLGGRSYNEQYF.

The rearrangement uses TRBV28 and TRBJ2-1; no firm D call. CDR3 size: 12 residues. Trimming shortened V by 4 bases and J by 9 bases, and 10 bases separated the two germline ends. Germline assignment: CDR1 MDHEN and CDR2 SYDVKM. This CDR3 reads CASSSTFGEQFF. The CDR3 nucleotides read TGTGCCAGCAGTTCCACGTTCGGTGAGCAGTTCTTC.

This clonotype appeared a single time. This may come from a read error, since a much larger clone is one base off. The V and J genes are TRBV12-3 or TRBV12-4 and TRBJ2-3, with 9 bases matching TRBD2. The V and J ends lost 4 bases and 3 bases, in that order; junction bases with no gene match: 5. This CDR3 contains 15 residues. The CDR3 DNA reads TGTGCCAGCAGTTGGGGACTAGCCCGGACAGATACGCAGTATTTT. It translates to CASSWGLARTDTQYF.

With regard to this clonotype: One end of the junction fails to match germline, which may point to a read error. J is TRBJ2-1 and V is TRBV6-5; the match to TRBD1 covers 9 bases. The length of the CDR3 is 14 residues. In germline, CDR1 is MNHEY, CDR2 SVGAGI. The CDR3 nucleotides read TGTGCCGGCAGCCGGGACAGGGTTAGGAATGAGCAGTTCTTC. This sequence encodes CAGSRDRVRNEQFF.

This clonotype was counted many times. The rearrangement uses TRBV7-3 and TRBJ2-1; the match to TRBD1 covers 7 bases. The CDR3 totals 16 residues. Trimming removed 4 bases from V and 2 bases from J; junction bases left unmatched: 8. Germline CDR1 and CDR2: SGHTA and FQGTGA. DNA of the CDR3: TGTGCCAGCAGCTCTCGACAGGGTGCGACCTACAATGAGCAGTTCTTC. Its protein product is CASSSRQGATYNEQFF.

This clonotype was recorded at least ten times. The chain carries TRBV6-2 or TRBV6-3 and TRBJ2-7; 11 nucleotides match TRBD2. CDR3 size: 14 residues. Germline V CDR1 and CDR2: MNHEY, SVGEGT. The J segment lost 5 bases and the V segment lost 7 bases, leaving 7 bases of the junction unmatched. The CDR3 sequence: CASTIAGGKNEQYF. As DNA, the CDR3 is TGTGCCAGCACGATAGCGGGAGGGAAAAACGAGCAGTACTTC.

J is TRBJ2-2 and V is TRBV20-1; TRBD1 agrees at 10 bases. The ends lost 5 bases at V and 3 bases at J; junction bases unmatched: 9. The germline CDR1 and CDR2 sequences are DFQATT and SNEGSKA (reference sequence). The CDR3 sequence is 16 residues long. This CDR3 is CSAGPSGTGDTGELFF. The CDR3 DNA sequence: TGCAGTGCTGGTCCGTCGGGGACAGGGGACACCGGGGAGCTGTTTTTT.

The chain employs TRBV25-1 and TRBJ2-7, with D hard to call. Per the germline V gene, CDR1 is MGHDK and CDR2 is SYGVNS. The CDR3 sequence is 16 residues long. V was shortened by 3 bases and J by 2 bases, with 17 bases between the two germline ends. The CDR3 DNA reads TGTGCCAGCAGTGAGACGGCTCATTCAAAACCCTACGAGCAGTACTTC. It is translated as CASSETAHSKPYEQYF.

CDR3 amino acids: CSARETGVRADTQYF. As DNA, the CDR3 is TGCAGTGCTAGGGAGACAGGGGTGAGGGCAGATACGCAGTATTTT. The V call is TRBV20-1, the J call TRBJ2-3, with 8 bases fitting TRBD1. CDR3 size: 15 residues. Germline values: CDR1 DFQATT, CDR2 SNEGSKA (reference sequence). V lost 3 bases to trimming and J lost 4 bases; unmatched junction nucleotides: 9.

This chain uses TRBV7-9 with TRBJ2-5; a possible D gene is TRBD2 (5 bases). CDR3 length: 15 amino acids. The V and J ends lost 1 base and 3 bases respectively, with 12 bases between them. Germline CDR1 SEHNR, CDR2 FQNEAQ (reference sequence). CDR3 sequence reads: CASSLGRRIEETQYF. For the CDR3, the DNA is TGTGCCAGCAGCTTAGGGCGGAGGATTGAAGAGACCCAGTACTTC.